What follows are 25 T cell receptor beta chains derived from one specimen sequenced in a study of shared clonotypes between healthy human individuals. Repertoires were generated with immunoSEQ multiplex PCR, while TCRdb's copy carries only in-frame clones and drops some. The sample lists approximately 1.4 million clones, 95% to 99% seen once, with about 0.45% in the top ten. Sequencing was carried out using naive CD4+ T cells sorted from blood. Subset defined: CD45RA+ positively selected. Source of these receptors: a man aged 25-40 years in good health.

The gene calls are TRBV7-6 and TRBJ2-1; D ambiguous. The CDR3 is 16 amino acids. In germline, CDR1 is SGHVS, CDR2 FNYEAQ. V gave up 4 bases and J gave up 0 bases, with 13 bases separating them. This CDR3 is CASSSRSIGSYNEQFF. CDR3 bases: TGTGCCAGCAGCTCCCGGAGTATTGGCTCCTACAATGAGCAGTTCTTC.

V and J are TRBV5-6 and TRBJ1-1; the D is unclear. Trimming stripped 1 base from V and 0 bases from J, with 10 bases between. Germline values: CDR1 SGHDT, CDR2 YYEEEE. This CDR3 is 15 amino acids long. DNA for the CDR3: TGTGCCAGCAGCTTGTCCCAGAACCTGAACACTGAAGCTTTCTTT. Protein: CASSLSQNLNTEAFF.

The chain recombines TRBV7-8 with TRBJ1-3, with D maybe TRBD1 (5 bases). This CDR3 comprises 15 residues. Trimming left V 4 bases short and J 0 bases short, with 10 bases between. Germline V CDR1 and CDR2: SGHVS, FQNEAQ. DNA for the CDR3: TGTGCCAGCAGCTCACAGGCCATCTCTGGAAACACCATATATTTT. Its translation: CASSSQAISGNTIYF.

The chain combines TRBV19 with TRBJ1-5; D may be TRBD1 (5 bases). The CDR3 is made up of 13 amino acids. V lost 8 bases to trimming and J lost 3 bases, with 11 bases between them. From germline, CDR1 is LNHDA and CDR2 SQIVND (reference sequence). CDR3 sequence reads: CASRLGANQPQHF. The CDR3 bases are TGTGCCAGTCGTTTAGGGGCCAATCAGCCCCAGCATTTT.

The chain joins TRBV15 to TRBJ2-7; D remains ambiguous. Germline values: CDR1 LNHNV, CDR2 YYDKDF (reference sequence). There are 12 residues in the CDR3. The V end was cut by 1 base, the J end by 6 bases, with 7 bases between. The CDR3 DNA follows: TGTGCCACCAGCAGAGGGAGTGGCGAGCAGTACTTC. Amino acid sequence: CATSRGSGEQYF.

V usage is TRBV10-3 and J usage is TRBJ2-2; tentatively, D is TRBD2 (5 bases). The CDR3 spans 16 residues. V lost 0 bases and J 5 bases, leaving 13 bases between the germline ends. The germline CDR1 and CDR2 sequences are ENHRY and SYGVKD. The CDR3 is CAISESVGDLTGELFF. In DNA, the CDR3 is TGTGCCATCAGTGAGTCGGTCGGGGATCTTACCGGGGAGCTGTTTTTT.

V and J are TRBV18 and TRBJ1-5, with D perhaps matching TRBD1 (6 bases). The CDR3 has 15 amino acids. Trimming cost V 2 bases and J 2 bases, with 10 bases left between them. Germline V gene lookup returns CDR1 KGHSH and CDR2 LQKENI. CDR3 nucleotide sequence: TGTGCCAGCTCACCATCCAGGGGCGGCAATCAGCCCCAGCATTTT. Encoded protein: CASSPSRGGNQPQHF.

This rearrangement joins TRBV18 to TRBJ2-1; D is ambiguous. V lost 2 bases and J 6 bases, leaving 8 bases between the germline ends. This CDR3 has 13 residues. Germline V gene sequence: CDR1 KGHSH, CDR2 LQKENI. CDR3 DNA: TGTGCCAGCTCACCAGGGGTAAGCAATGAGCAGTTCTTC. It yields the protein CASSPGVSNEQFF. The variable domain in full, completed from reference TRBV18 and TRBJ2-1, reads NAGVMQNPRHLVRRRGQEARLRCSPMKGHSHVYWYRQLPEEGLKFMVYLQKENIIDESGMPKERFSAEFPKEGPSILRIQQVVRGDSAAYFCASSPGVSNEQFFGPGTRLTVL.

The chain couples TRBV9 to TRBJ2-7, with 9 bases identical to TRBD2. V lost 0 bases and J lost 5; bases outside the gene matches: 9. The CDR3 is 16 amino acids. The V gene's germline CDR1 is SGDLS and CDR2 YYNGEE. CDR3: CASSVGLAGTENEQYF. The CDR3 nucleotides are TGTGCCAGCAGCGTAGGCCTAGCGGGAACTGAAAACGAGCAGTACTTC.

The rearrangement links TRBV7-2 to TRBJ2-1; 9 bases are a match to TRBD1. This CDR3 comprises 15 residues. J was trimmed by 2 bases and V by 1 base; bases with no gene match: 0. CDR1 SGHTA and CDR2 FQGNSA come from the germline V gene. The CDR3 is CASSLGDRAYNEQFF. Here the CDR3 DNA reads TGTGCCAGCAGCTTAGGGGACAGGGCCTACAATGAGCAGTTCTTC.

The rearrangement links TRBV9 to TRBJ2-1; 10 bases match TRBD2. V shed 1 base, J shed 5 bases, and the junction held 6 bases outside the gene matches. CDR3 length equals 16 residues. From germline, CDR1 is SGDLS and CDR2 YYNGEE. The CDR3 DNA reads TGTGCCAGCAGCGTAAATAGCGGGAGGTTCCACAATGAGCAGTTCTTC. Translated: CASSVNSGRFHNEQFF.

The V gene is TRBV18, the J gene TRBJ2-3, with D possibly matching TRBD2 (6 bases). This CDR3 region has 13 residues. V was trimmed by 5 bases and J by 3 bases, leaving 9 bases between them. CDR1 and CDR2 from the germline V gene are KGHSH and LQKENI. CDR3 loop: CASSKRETDTQYF. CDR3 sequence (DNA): TGTGCCAGCTCAAAACGGGAGACAGATACGCAGTATTTT.

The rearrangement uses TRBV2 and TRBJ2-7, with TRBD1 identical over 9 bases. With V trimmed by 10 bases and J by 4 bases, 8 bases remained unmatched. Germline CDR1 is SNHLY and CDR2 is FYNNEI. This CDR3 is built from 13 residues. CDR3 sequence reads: CATQGTGQYEQYF. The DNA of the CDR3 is TGTGCCACACAGGGGACAGGGCAGTACGAGCAGTACTTC.

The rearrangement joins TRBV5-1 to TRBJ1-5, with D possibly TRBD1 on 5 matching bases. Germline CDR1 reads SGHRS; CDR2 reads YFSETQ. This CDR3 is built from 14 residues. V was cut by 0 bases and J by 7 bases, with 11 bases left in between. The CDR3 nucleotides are TGCGCCAGCAGCTTGGAGGGGCGCGGGCAGCCCCAGCATTTT. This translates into CASSLEGRGQPQHF.

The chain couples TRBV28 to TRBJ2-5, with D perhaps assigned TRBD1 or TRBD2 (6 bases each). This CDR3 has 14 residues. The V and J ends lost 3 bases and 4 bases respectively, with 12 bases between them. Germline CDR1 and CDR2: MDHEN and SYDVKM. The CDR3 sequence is CASSFWGAGETQYF. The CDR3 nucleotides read TGTGCCAGCAGTTTTTGGGGGGCAGGAGAGACCCAGTACTTC. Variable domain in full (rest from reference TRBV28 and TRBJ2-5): DVKVTQSSRYLVKRTGEKVFLECVQDMDHENMFWYRQDPGLGLRLIYFSYDVKMKEKGDIPEGYSVSREKKERFSLILESASTNQTSMYLCASSFWGAGETQYFGPGTRLLVL.

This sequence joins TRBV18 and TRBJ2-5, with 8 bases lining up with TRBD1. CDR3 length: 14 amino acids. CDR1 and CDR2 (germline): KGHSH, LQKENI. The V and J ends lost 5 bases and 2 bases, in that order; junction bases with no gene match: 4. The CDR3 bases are TGTGCCAGCTCAACCGGGACAGGACAAGAGACCCAGTACTTC. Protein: CASSTGTGQETQYF.

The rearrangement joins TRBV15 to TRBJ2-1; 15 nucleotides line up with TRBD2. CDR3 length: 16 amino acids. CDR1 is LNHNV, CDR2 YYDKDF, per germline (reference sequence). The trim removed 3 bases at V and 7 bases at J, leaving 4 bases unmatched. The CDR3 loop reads CATSSAGTSGRNEQFF. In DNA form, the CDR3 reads TGTGCCACCAGCAGCGCTGGGACTAGCGGGAGGAATGAGCAGTTCTTC.

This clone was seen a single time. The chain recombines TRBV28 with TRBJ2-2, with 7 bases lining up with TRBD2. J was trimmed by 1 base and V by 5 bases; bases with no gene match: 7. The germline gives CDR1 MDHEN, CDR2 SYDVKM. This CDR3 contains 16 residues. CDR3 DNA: TGTGCCAGCAGTGCTCTGGGACTACAGAACACCGGGGAGCTGTTTTTT. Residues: CASSALGLQNTGELFF. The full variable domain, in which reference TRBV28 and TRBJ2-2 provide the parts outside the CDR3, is DVKVTQSSRYLVKRTGEKVFLECVQDMDHENMFWYRQDPGLGLRLIYFSYDVKMKEKGDIPEGYSVSREKKERFSLILESASTNQTSMYLCASSALGLQNTGELFFGEGSRLTVL.

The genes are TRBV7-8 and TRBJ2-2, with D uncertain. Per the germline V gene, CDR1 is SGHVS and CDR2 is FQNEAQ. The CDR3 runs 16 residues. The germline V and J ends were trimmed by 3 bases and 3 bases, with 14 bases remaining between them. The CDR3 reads CASSFFALVDTGELFF. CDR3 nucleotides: TGTGCCAGCAGCTTTTTTGCGCTAGTTGACACCGGGGAGCTGTTTTTT.

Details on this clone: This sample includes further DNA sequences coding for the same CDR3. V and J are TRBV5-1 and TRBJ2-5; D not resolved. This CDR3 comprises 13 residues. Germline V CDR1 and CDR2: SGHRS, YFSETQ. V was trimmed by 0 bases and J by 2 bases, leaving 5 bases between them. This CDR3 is CASSLASQETQYF. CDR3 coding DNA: TGCGCCAGCAGCTTGGCCAGTCAAGAGACCCAGTACTTC.

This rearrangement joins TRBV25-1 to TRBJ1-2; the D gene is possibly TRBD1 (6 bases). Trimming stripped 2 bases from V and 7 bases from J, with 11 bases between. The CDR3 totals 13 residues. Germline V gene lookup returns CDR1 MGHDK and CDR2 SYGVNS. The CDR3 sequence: CASSEGTLGGYTF. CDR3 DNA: TGTGCCAGCAGTGAAGGGACACTCGGTGGCTACACCTTC.

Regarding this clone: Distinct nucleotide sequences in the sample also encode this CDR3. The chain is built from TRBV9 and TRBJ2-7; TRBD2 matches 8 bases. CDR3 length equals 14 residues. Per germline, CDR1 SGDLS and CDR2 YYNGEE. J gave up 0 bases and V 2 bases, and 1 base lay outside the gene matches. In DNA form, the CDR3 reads TGTGCCAGCAGCGTTACTAGCGGCTCCTACGAGCAGTACTTC. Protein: CASSVTSGSYEQYF.

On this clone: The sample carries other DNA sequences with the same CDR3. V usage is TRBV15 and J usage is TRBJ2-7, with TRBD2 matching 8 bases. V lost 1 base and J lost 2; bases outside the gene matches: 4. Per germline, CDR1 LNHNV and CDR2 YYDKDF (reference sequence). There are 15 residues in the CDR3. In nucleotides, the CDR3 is TGTGCCACCAGCAGAGTCACTAGCGGCACCTACGAGCAGTACTTC. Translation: CATSRVTSGTYEQYF.

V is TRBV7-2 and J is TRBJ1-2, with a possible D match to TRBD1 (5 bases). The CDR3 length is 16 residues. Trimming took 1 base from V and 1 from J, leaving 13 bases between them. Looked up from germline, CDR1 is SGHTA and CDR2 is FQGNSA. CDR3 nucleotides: TGTGCCAGCAGCTTAGGGCTCAGGGTGGGTAACTATGGCTACACCTTC. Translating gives CASSLGLRVGNYGYTF.

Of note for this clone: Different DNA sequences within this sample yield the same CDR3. The CDR3 sequence: CASSLPQETQYF. The CDR3 DNA reads as TGTGCCAGCAGCTTGCCCCAAGAGACCCAGTACTTC. This rearrangement joins TRBV5-4 to TRBJ2-5; D is uncertain. Germline-derived CDR1 and CDR2 are SGHNT and YYREEE (reference sequence). Trimming removed 1 base from V and 1 base from J, with 2 bases in between. CDR3 length: 12 residues. The complete variable domain, with remaining parts taken from reference TRBV5-4 and TRBJ2-5, reads ETGVTQSPTHLIKTRGQQVTLRCSSQSGHNTVSWYQQALGQGPQFIFQYYREEENGRGNFPPRFSGLQFPNYSSELNVNALELDDSALYLCASSLPQETQYFGPGTRLLVL.